This T cell receptor beta chain was identified in a study of OX40 agonist ivuxolimab in advanced cancers. Looking at the study overall: The treatment was a fully human IgG2 OX40 agonist, ivuxolimab. Partial responses were recorded for three patients, including one with hepatocellular carcinoma and two with cutaneous melanoma.

On this clone: Its antigen is as yet unknown.

Clones were read by immunoSEQ multiplex PCR, and TCRdb kept only the in-frame ones, dropping some. The table shows tens of thousands of clones, with 70% to 90% occurring only once. General observations from the study: Clonal expansion among partial responders at 0.1-3.0 mg/kg ranked near the lowest.

The specimen was CD4+ or CD8+ T cells sorted from blood, collected in a trial of the OX40 agonist ivuxolimab. This clonotype was sampled from an adult with an advanced solid tumor such as melanoma, head and neck, liver or kidney cancer.

The CDR3 coding sequence is TGTGCCAGCCACGACCCGTTAAAATCATACAATGAGCAGTTCTTC. It specifies CASHDPLKSYNEQFF. V gene TRBV19 combines with J gene TRBJ2-1, with unresolved D. Germline CDR1 is LNHDA and CDR2 is SQIVND (reference sequence). Between the trimmed V and J ends, which lost 9 bases and 4 bases, there was a span of 19 bases. This CDR3 has 15 amino acids. The full variable domain, in which reference TRBV19 and TRBJ2-1 provide the parts outside the CDR3, is DGGITQSPKYLFRKEGQNVTLSCEQNLNHDAMYWYRQDPGQGLRLIYYSQIVNDFQKGDIAEGYSVSREKKESFPLTVTSAQKNPTAFYLCASHDPLKSYNEQFFGPGTRLTVL.